The 31 T cell receptor beta chains in this list originate from one sample, sequenced in a study of chemoradiotherapy in HPV16-positive cancers. This table comes from immunoSEQ multiplex PCR, and its TCRdb copy is limited to in-frame clones, with some not included. Counted here are tens of thousands of clones, 90% to 95% occurring once; the ten biggest clones make up 22%. The input for sequencing was blood, taken from a patient who underwent chemoradiotherapy. The receptors were sampled from a human donor with HPV-associated anogenital cancer.

The V and J genes are TRBV7-9 and TRBJ1-4; D gene ambiguous. The CDR3 totals 12 residues. CDR1 and CDR2 from the germline V gene are SEHNR and FQNEAQ (reference sequence). The V and J ends lost 4 bases and 5 bases respectively, with 5 bases between them. In nucleotides, the CDR3 is TGTGCCAGCAGCTCCCGGAATGAAAAACTGTTTTTT. It encodes CASSSRNEKLFF. Full variable domain (remainder filled in from reference TRBV7-9 and TRBJ1-4): DTGVSQNPRHKITKRGQNVTFRCDPISEHNRLYWYRQTLGQGPEFLTYFQNEAQLEKSRLLSDRFSAERPKGSFSTLEIQRTEQGDSAMYLCASSSRNEKLFFGSGTQLSVL.

The count of this clone is one. The gene calls are TRBV14 and TRBJ2-3; 7 positions match TRBD1. The germline gives CDR1 SGHDN, CDR2 FVKESK. V lost 7 bases to trimming and J lost 2 bases; unmatched junction nucleotides: 6. The CDR3 loop spans 14 amino acids. CDR3 in DNA: TGTGCCAGCAAAAAGGGACAGCTCACAGATACGCAGTATTTT. Encoded protein: CASKKGQLTDTQYF.

This clone was detected only once. The J gene is TRBJ1-1, the V gene TRBV7-2; 7 bases agree with TRBD1. This CDR3 is 14 amino acids long. V lost 1 base, J lost 7 bases, and 6 bases stayed unmatched. Germline V gives CDR1 SGHTA, CDR2 FQGNSA. This CDR3 is CASSLGGQQLEAFF. As DNA, the CDR3 is TGTGCCAGCAGCTTAGGGGGACAGCAGCTTGAAGCTTTCTTT.

The V call is TRBV2, the J call TRBJ2-2; D is undetermined. The length of the CDR3 is 11 residues. Trimming pared 5 bases from V and 9 bases from J, leaving 7 bases between. Germline V gives CDR1 SNHLY, CDR2 FYNNEI. The CDR3: CASSPLRELFF. The CDR3 DNA sequence: TGTGCCAGCAGTCCACTAAGGGAGCTGTTTTTT.

The chain uses TRBV29-1 and TRBJ1-1, with TRBD1 as a possible D gene (6 bases). V lost 3 bases to trimming and J lost 0 bases, with 14 bases between them. This CDR3 is built from 15 residues. The germline CDR1 and CDR2 sequences are SQVTM and ANQGSEA. Written as DNA, the CDR3 is TGCAGCGTTGATAACCCACAGGGCTTGAACACTGAAGCTTTCTTT. It codes for CSVDNPQGLNTEAFF.

The CDR3 region is CASSASAGQGNTGELFF. In nucleotides, the CDR3 is TGTGCCAGCTCAGCATCCGCGGGACAGGGGAACACCGGGGAGCTGTTTTTT. This rearrangement joins TRBV18 to TRBJ2-2, with 9 bases aligning to TRBD1. Germline V gene data show CDR1 as KGHSH and CDR2 as LQKENI. The CDR3 is 17 residues long. V shed 5 bases, J shed 1 base, and the junction held 8 bases outside the gene matches.

The chain employs TRBV30 and TRBJ2-6, with D tentatively TRBD1 (5 bases). Germline V gene lookup returns CDR1 GTSNPN and CDR2 SVGIG (reference sequence). Trimming left V 8 bases short and J 0 bases short, with 8 bases between. The CDR3 has 13 residues. The CDR3, as DNA: TGTGCCAGTACAGGCTCTGGGGCCAACGTCCTGACTTTC. It encodes CASTGSGANVLTF.

V gene TRBV11-2 combines with J gene TRBJ1-1; D is unresolved. CDR1 and CDR2 (germline): SGHAT, FQNNGV. CDR3 size: 11 residues. V was clipped by 2 bases and J by 7 bases, with 5 bases between them. CDR3 in amino acids: CASSLRVEAFF. The DNA of the CDR3 is TGTGCCAGCAGCTTAAGGGTTGAAGCTTTCTTT.

J is TRBJ2-5 and V is TRBV30; D unresolved. The CDR3 has 15 residues. V shed 2 bases and J shed 2 bases, with 15 bases lying between them. From germline, CDR1 is GTSNPN and CDR2 SVGIG (reference sequence). In DNA, the CDR3 is TGTGCCTGGAGTCCCTTGGCAGGCAGGCAAGAGACCCAGTACTTC. As protein: CAWSPLAGRQETQYF.

The V call is TRBV15, the J call TRBJ2-1, with TRBD1 matching 10 bases. Germline V gene sequence: CDR1 LNHNV, CDR2 YYDKDF (reference sequence). The V segment lost 2 bases and the J segment 7 bases; nucleotides outside the gene matches: 20. CDR3 size: 20 residues. The CDR3 here is CATSRLGTGDGGRARNEQFF. CDR3 in DNA: TGTGCCACCAGCAGATTAGGGACAGGGGATGGAGGGAGGGCCAGGAATGAGCAGTTCTTC.

V gene TRBV7-9 combines with J gene TRBJ2-7, with D perhaps given as TRBD1 or TRBD2 (5 bases each). Trimming cost V 4 bases and J 4 bases, with 14 bases left between them. The CDR3 runs to 14 residues. From germline, CDR1 is SEHNR and CDR2 FQNEAQ (reference sequence). The DNA of the CDR3 is TGTGCCAGCAGCTCTCTGGGGGTTGGGTACGAGCAGTACTTC. Residues: CASSSLGVGYEQYF.

The chain uses TRBV6-5 and TRBJ1-2; a weak D match, TRBD1 (6 bases). V was cut by 5 bases and J by 4 bases, with 17 bases left in between. CDR3 length equals 15 residues. Germline CDR1 is MNHEY and CDR2 is SVGAGI. The CDR3 spells CASSGLQGFSYGYTF. The CDR3 bases are TGTGCCAGCAGTGGATTACAGGGATTCAGCTATGGCTACACCTTC.

V and J are TRBV6-1 and TRBJ1-5; D is unclear. Trimming shortened V by 4 bases and J by 3 bases, and 7 bases separated the two germline ends. The CDR3 length is 13 residues. Per germline, CDR1 MNHNS and CDR2 SASEGT. CDR3 in DNA: TGTGCCAGCAGTGTGAGTAACAATCAGCCCCAGCATTTT. As protein: CASSVSNNQPQHF.

This clone showed up just once. This rearrangement joins TRBV5-1 to TRBJ2-5, with 8 bases identical to TRBD2. The CDR3 has 13 amino acids. Germline V gives CDR1 SGHRS, CDR2 YFSETQ. V gave up 5 bases and J gave up 4 bases; unmatched junction bases: 4. CDR3 sequence: CASRTSEGETQYF. The CDR3 DNA follows: TGCGCCAGCAGGACTAGCGAGGGAGAGACCCAGTACTTC.

This chain links TRBV9 with TRBJ2-1, with 7 bases that match TRBD1. This CDR3 region has 14 residues. The trim removed 3 bases at V and 6 bases at J, leaving 6 bases unmatched. Germline V gene lookup returns CDR1 SGDLS and CDR2 YYNGEE. The DNA of the CDR3 is TGTGCCAGCAGCGCCCGACAGGGAGTCAATGAGCAGTTCTTC. This translates into CASSARQGVNEQFF. The full variable domain, completed using reference TRBV9 and TRBJ2-1, is DSGVTQTPKHLITATGQRVTLRCSPRSGDLSVYWYQQSLDQGLQFLIQYYNGEERAKGNILERFSAQQFPDLHSELNLSSLELGDSALYFCASSARQGVNEQFFGPGTRLTVL.

J is TRBJ2-5 and V is TRBV28; the D gene is possibly TRBD2 (6 bases). CDR1 is MDHEN and CDR2 is SYDVKM in the germline V gene. The CDR3 covers 15 residues. V was trimmed by 2 bases and J by 3 bases, leaving 13 bases between them. The CDR3 DNA reads as TGTGCCAGCAGTTTAATAGGGGCGGGGAAAGAGACCCAGTACTTC. Translated: CASSLIGAGKETQYF.

This chain uses TRBV4-1 with TRBJ1-1; D ambiguous. CDR1 and CDR2 (germline): MGHRA, YSYEKL. The CDR3 covers 14 residues. V lost 0 bases, J lost 6 bases, and 11 bases lay in between. CDR3 in amino acids: CASSQEQRKAEAFF. The CDR3 DNA is TGCGCCAGCAGCCAAGAGCAGAGGAAGGCTGAAGCTTTCTTT.

In nucleotides, the CDR3 is TGTGCCAGCAGCGGACTAGCGGGAGGGCCTGGCGGGGAGCTGTTTTTT. Its translation: CASSGLAGGPGGELFF. The chain joins TRBV11-2 to TRBJ2-2; 15 bases line up with TRBD2. The CDR3 contains 16 residues. Trimming cost V 5 bases and J 7 bases; bases outside gene matches: 5. Germline V lookup: CDR1 SGHAT, CDR2 FQNNGV.

The rearrangement joins TRBV28 to TRBJ1-2; 7 nucleotides agree with TRBD1. There are 14 residues in the CDR3. The ends lost 6 bases at V and 7 bases at J; junction bases unmatched: 11. Looked up from germline, CDR1 is MDHEN and CDR2 is SYDVKM. The CDR3 DNA is TGTGCCAGCAGGCCGGGACAGTTACAGCTTGGCTACACCTTC. This sequence encodes CASRPGQLQLGYTF.

The V and J genes are TRBV5-1 and TRBJ2-1; TRBD2 matches 9 bases. Germline CDR1 reads SGHRS; CDR2 reads YFSETQ. The CDR3 has 12 amino acids. J gave up 6 bases and V 7 bases, and 2 bases lay outside the gene matches. CDR3 region: CASGLAINEQFF. The CDR3 DNA reads TGCGCCAGCGGACTAGCGATCAATGAGCAGTTCTTC.

V usage is TRBV13 and J usage is TRBJ2-2, with D possibly TRBD2 on 5 matching bases. The V gene lost 3 bases and the J gene lost 2 bases, with 7 bases spanning the gap. The CDR3 consists of 14 residues. Germline CDR1 and CDR2: PRHDT and FYEKMQ (reference sequence). CDR3 nucleotides: TGTGCCAGCAGCTTCGGGAAAAACACCGGGGAGCTGTTTTTT. This translates into CASSFGKNTGELFF.

The chain has TRBV7-9 and TRBJ1-3; D remains unclear. This CDR3 spans 19 amino acids. CDR1 is SEHNR and CDR2 is FQNEAQ in the germline V gene (reference sequence). Trimming removed 1 base from V and 0 bases from J, with 19 bases in between. As DNA, the CDR3 is TGTGCCAGCAGCTTAGGCCTCGGGTGGCAGGCCCACTCTGGAAACACCATATATTTT. Translating it yields CASSLGLGWQAHSGNTIYF. The whole variable domain, remainder taken from reference TRBV7-9 and TRBJ1-3, is DTGVSQNPRHKITKRGQNVTFRCDPISEHNRLYWYRQTLGQGPEFLTYFQNEAQLEKSRLLSDRFSAERPKGSFSTLEIQRTEQGDSAMYLCASSLGLGWQAHSGNTIYFGEGSWLTVV.

This clone was detected once. The chain carries TRBV5-8 and TRBJ2-7; D perhaps matches TRBD2 (5 bases). This CDR3 comprises 13 residues. The germline CDR1 and CDR2 sequences are SGHTS and YDEGEE. The V end was cut by 3 bases, the J end by 6 bases, with 13 bases between. The DNA of the CDR3 is TGTGCCAGCAGCTCCACGGAGAGGGTCGAGCAGTACTTC. It specifies CASSSTERVEQYF. Complete variable domain (other parts from reference TRBV5-8 and TRBJ2-7): EAGVTQSPTHLIKTRGQQATLRCSPISGHTSVYWYQQALGLGLQFLLWYDEGEERNRGNFPPRFSGRQFPNYSSELNVNALELEDSALYLCASSSTERVEQYFGPGTRLTVT.

The V gene is TRBV7-9, the J gene TRBJ1-5; no reliable D call. CDR1 is SEHNR, CDR2 FQNEAQ, per germline (reference sequence). The V and J ends lost 2 bases and 0 bases respectively, with 8 bases between them. The CDR3 spans 15 residues. The CDR3 sequence is CASSLSLDSNQPQHF. CDR3 DNA: TGTGCCAGCAGCTTAAGTTTAGATAGCAATCAGCCCCAGCATTTT.

The genes are TRBV13 and TRBJ1-2; TRBD1 aligns across 8 bases. Losses at the gene ends were 0 bases for V and 6 bases for J; bases not matched to a gene: 6. This CDR3 is built from 15 residues. CDR1 is PRHDT, CDR2 FYEKMQ, per germline (reference sequence). The DNA for the CDR3 is TGTGCCAGCAGCTTAGGCCCAGGGGGCTTGGATGGCTACACCTTC. Protein: CASSLGPGGLDGYTF.

The V call is TRBV27, the J call TRBJ2-7, with TRBD2 identical over 10 bases. With V trimmed by 6 bases and J by 0 bases, 11 bases remained unmatched. The length of the CDR3 is 17 residues. Per the germline V gene, CDR1 is MNHEY and CDR2 is SMNVEV (reference sequence). The CDR3 DNA follows: TGTGCCAGCAGCTCCAAAACCGGGACTAGCGTCTCCTACGAGCAGTACTTC. Translating gives CASSSKTGTSVSYEQYF.

V and J are TRBV5-1 and TRBJ2-5, with D perhaps TRBD2 (5 bases). CDR1 and CDR2 from the germline V gene are SGHRS and YFSETQ. The CDR3 runs to 14 residues. Trimming stripped 2 bases from V and 1 base from J, with 9 bases between. The CDR3 region is CASSFEGFQETQYF. CDR3 bases: TGCGCCAGCAGCTTCGAGGGCTTCCAAGAGACCCAGTACTTC.

The rearrangement joins TRBV7-6 to TRBJ1-1; perhaps TRBD1 as D (6 bases). The CDR3 is 17 amino acids. Trimming left V 1 base short and J 4 bases short, with 19 bases between. In germline, CDR1 is SGHVS, CDR2 FNYEAQ. The CDR3 protein is CASSLEPEQGRATEAFF. Here the CDR3 DNA reads TGTGCCAGCAGCTTAGAACCGGAACAGGGAAGGGCCACTGAAGCTTTCTTT.

The V and J genes are TRBV6-1 and TRBJ1-1; 10 bases agree with TRBD1. The CDR3 covers 15 residues. V lost 4 bases, J lost 1 base, and 3 bases stayed unmatched. Germline V lookup: CDR1 MNHNS, CDR2 SASEGT. The CDR3 loop reads CASSGRTGGNTEAFF. Written as DNA, the CDR3 is TGTGCCAGCAGTGGTCGGACAGGGGGGAACACTGAAGCTTTCTTT.

This clone was picked up a small number of times. The chain is built from TRBV5-4 and TRBJ2-7; D ambiguous. Germline assignment: CDR1 SGHNT and CDR2 YYREEE (reference sequence). Trimming stripped 2 bases from V and 4 bases from J, with 13 bases between. This CDR3 is built from 14 residues. The CDR3 reads CASSFGIGSYEQYF. The CDR3 nucleotides read TGTGCCAGCAGCTTTGGAATTGGCTCATACGAGCAGTACTTC.

The genes are TRBV7-2 and TRBJ2-2; TRBD2 is a possible D gene (7 bases). CDR3 length: 16 amino acids. Germline V gives CDR1 SGHTA, CDR2 FQGNSA. V lost 6 bases and J lost 2, with 16 bases in between. The CDR3 region has the DNA TGTGCCAGCAGTCCCCGTGGGGGGGCCAACACCGGGGAGCTGTTTTTT. It codes for CASSPRGGANTGELFF.